This T cell receptor (beta chain) derives from a study of blood T cell repertoires in COVID-19. The wider study: Researchers got acute and convalescent COVID-19 samples from the United States, Italy and Spain. In each case, the material was cDNA or gDNA derived from T cells, B-cell-depleted T cells, or PBMCs.

In the original analysis: For nucleated cells, counts were estimated from reference gene primer amplification. Clones were sequenced by immunoSEQ multiplex PCR, and TCRdb holds only the in-frame ones, with some missing. V, J and clone size are taken as reported in that table, and D and trimming were inferred from the DNA itself. The table shows roughly 570,000 clones, with about 89% occurring only once. Followed over time, Seattle patients had been enrolled while infection was active. CDR1 is SGHRS, CDR2 YFSETQ, per germline. The ends lost 0 bases at V and 5 bases at J; junction bases unmatched: 9. There are 16 residues in the CDR3.

This chain uses TRBV5-1 with TRBJ2-7; 9 nucleotides line up with TRBD1. Sequences were obtained from peripheral blood. This TCR derives from a woman aged 50 to 60 with COVID-19, enrolled during active disease. CDR3 DNA: TGCGCCAGCAGCTTGGTATCTGGGACAGGGCGCAACGAGCAGTACTTC. This sequence encodes CASSLVSGTGRNEQYF.